This T cell receptor (beta chain) emerged from a study of preoperative IRX-2 immunotherapy in early breast cancer. Treatment here: preoperative locoregional IRX-2 cytokine immunotherapy. Samples came from a phase Ib trial of preoperative locoregional IRX-2 cytokine immunotherapy. Method: immunoSEQ multiplex PCR; TCRdb's copy keeps in-frame clones and lacks some. The sample has some 59,000 clones, 94% seen once. Sampling was done from a patient treated with IRX-2 immunotherapy. The origin of this receptor is a human donor with breast cancer.

Here the CDR3 DNA reads TGTGCCAGCAGCCCCCCCGTCTCCTACGAGCAGTACTTC. Translating gives CASSPPVSYEQYF. The chain carries TRBV7-9 and TRBJ2-7; no clear D. Germline assignment: CDR1 SEHNR and CDR2 FQNEAQ (reference sequence). V was clipped by 5 bases and J by 0 bases, with 8 bases between them. The CDR3 sequence is 13 residues long.